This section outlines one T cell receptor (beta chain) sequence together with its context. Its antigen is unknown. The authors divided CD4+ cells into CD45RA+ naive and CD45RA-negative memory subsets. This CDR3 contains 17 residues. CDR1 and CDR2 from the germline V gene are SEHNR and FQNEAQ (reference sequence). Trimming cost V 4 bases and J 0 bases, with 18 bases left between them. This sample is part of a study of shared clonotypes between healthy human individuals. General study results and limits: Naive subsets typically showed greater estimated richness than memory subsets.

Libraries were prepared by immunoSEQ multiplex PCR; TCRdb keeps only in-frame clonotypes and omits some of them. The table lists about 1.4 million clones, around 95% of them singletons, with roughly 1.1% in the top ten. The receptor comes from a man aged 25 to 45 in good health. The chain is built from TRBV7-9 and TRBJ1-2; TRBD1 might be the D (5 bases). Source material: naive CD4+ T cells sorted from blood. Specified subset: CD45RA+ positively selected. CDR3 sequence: CASSSVGRDLTNYGYTF. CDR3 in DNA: TGTGCCAGCAGCTCTGTGGGACGGGACCTTACTAACTATGGCTACACCTTC.